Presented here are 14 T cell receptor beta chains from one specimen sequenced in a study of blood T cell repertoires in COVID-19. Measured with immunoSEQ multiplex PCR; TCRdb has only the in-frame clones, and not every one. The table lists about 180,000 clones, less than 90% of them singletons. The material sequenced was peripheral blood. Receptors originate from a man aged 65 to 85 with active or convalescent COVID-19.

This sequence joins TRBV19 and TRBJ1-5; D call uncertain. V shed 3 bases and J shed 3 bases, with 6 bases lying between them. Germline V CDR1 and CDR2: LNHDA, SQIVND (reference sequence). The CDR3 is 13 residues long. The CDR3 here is CASSMSNNQPQHF. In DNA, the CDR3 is TGTGCCAGTAGTATGAGTAACAATCAGCCCCAGCATTTT.

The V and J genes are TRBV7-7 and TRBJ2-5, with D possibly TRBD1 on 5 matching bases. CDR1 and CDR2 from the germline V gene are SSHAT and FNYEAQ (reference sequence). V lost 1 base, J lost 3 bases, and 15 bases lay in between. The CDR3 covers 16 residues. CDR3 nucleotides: TGTGCCAGCAGCTTAGACTTGATTAGGGGCAAAGAGACCCAGTACTTC. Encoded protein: CASSLDLIRGKETQYF.

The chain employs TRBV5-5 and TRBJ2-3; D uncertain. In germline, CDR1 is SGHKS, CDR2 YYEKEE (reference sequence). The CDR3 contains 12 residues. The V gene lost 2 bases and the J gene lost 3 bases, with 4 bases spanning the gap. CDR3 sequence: CASSLSTDTQYF. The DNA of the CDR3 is TGTGCCAGCAGCTTATCAACAGATACGCAGTATTTT.

The CDR3 spells CASSPPGQPNSPLHF. The CDR3 DNA follows: TGTGCCAGCAGCCCCCCCGGACAGCCGAATTCACCCCTCCACTTT. The chain couples TRBV7-9 to TRBJ1-6, with TRBD1 as a possible D gene (6 bases). This CDR3 comprises 15 residues. With 5 bases removed from V and 7 bases from J, the gap between germline ends came to 15 bases. Germline V gene data show CDR1 as SEHNR and CDR2 as FQNEAQ (reference sequence).

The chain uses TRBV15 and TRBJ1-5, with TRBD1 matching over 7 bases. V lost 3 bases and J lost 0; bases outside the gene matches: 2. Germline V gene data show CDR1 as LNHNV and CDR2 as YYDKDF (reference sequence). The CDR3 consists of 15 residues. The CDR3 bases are TGTGCCACCAGCAGGGGACAGTATAGCAATCAGCCCCAGCATTTT. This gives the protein CATSRGQYSNQPQHF. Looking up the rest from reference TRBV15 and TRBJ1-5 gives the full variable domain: DAMVIQNPRYQVTQFGKPVTLSCSQTLNHNVMYWYQQKSSQAPKLLFHYYDKDFNNEADTPDNFQSRRPNTSFCFLDIRSPGLGDTAMYLCATSRGQYSNQPQHFGDGTRLSIL.

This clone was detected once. The CDR3 sequence is CASKLASGSSYTYEQYF. Written as DNA, the CDR3 is TGTGCCAGCAAGCTGGCTAGCGGGAGTTCCTATACCTACGAGCAGTACTTC. V and J are TRBV2 and TRBJ2-7; 10 bases fit TRBD2. Germline V gives CDR1 SNHLY, CDR2 FYNNEI. V was clipped by 7 bases and J by 2 bases; unmatched bases: 14. CDR3 length equals 17 residues.

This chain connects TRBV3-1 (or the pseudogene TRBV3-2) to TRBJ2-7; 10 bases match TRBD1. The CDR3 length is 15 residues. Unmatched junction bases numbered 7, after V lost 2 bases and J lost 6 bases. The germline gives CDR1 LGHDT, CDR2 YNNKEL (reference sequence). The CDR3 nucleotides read TGTGCCAGCAGCCAACCCGGGACAGGGGCGGGCGAGCAGTACTTC. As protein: CASSQPGTGAGEQYF.

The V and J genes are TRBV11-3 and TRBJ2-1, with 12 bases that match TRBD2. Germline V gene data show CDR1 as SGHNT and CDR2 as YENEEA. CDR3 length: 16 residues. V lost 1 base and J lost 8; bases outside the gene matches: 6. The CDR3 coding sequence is TGTGCCAGCAGCTTAGGACCTAGCGGGAGGGCCGATGAGCAGTTCTTC. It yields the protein CASSLGPSGRADEQFF.

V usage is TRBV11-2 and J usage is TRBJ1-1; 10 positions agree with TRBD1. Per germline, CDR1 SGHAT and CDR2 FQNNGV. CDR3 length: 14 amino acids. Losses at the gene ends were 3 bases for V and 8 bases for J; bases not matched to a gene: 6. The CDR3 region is CASSLDRGGMEAFF. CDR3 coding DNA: TGTGCCAGCAGCTTGGACAGGGGGGGCATGGAAGCTTTCTTT.

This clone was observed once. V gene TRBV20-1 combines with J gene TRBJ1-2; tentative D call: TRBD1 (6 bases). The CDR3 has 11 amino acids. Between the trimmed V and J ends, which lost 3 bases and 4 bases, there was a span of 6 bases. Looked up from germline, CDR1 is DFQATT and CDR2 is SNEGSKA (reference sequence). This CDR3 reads CSARGAYGYTF. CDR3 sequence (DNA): TGCAGTGCTAGGGGGGCCTATGGCTACACCTTC.

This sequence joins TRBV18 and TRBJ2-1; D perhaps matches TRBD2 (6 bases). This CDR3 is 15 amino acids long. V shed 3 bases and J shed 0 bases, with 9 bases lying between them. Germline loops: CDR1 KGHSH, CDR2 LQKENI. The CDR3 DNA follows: TGTGCCAGCTCACCTAGCGGAAGCTCCTACAATGAGCAGTTCTTC. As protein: CASSPSGSSYNEQFF.

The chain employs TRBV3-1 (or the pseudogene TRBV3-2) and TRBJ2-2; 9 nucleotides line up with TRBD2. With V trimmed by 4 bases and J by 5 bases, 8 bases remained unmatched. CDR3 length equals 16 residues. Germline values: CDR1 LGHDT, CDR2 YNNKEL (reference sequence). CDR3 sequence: CASSPSAGGGTGELFF. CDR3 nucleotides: TGTGCCAGCAGCCCCTCAGCGGGAGGAGGGACCGGGGAGCTGTTTTTT.

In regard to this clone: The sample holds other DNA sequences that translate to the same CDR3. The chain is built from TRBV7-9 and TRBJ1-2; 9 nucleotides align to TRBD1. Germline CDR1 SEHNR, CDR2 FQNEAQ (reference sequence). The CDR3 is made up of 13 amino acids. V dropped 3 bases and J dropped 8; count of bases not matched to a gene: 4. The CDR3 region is CASSLGQGYGYTF. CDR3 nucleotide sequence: TGTGCCAGCAGCTTGGGACAGGGTTACGGCTACACCTTC.

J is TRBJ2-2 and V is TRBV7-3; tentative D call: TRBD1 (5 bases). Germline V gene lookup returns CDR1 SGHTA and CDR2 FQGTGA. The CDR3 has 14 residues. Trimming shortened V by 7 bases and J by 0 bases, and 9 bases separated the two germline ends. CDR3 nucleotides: TGTGCCAGCACGGCAGGGACGAACACCGGGGAGCTGTTTTTT. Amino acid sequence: CASTAGTNTGELFF.